A selection of T cell receptor beta chains follows, all from one sample in a study of T-cell memory formation after mild COVID-19. TCRdb used MiXCR to reprocess the 5' RACE reads, holding one entry per CDR3 protein. This repertoire shows about 260,000 distinct CDR3 sequences, over 7% found once; its top ten account for under 25%. The sample consisted of PBMCs or a T cell subset sorted from them (not recorded which). These receptor sequences come from a man aged 18 to 29 who had mild COVID-19 (a few samples of this study predate the infection). Cell type and time point are not known. CDR3s leave out the opening cysteine and the closing phenylalanine or tryptophan. The D gene is left open where the match is weak. Clone size is not always given. Where it is, it says once, few, many or a class for expanded clones.

clone_size	j_call	v_call	d_call	cdr3_aa
NA	TRBJ1-1	TRBV6-2/TRBV6-3	NA	ASSPWMNTEAF
NA	TRBJ2-3	TRBV7-3	TRBD2	ASSLRAQAGNTDTQY
NA	TRBJ2-2	TRBV11-2	TRBD1	ASSLVPGQGSGELF
few	TRBJ1-5	TRBV5-1	NA	ASSLSGGAGNQPQH
NA	TRBJ1-5	TRBV12-3/TRBV12-4	NA	ASRRGGLGQPQH
NA	TRBJ2-5	TRBV5-1	NA	ASSRKWDFQETQY
many	TRBJ2-3	TRBV6-5	NA	ASSYVRGGTTDTQY
NA	TRBJ2-4	TRBV30	NA	ACSGAAKNIQY
NA	TRBJ2-3	TRBV29-1	NA	SVIAVTDTQY
few	TRBJ1-1	TRBV4-1	NA	ASSQGSKAF
few	TRBJ2-5	TRBV7-9	NA	ASSPSLGETQY
few	TRBJ1-3	TRBV10-3	NA	AITTGPSSGNTIY
many	TRBJ2-2	TRBV11-2	TRBD2	ASRIRGGYGELF
NA	TRBJ2-1	TRBV11-3	NA	ASSAQQGYEQF
few	TRBJ1-1	TRBV7-2	NA	ASSSHGARSEAF
many	TRBJ2-7	TRBV5-1	TRBD2	ASSLVSSGDAPEQY
NA	TRBJ2-1	TRBV11-3	NA	ASGNAGTLKF
NA	TRBJ1-4	TRBV25-1	NA	ASSEPQGFGEKLF
few	TRBJ2-7	TRBV7-2	NA	ASSPWARRTVPYEQY
NA	TRBJ2-6	TRBV7-2	NA	ASSPEVVPGANVLT
few	TRBJ1-3	TRBV5-1	NA	ASSLTGLDTIY
few	TRBJ2-1	TRBV20-1	NA	SALRNEQF
NA	TRBJ2-3	TRBV5-6	TRBD2	ASSPRLAHTDTQY
NA	TRBJ1-6	TRBV10-1	NA	ASRGHGPSPLH
many	TRBJ2-5	TRBV7-9	NA	ASMGSRIETQY
few	TRBJ2-1	TRBV20-1	TRBD1	SAIVPGQGTNEQF
many	TRBJ1-5	TRBV5-1	NA	ASSLSSGGNQPQH
many	TRBJ2-1	TRBV12-3/TRBV12-4	NA	ASSNLGYNEQF
NA	TRBJ1-5	TRBV27	NA	ASREAASGPQH
NA	TRBJ2-7	TRBV14	TRBD1	ASSPDRDEQY
few	TRBJ2-3	TRBV12-3/TRBV12-4	NA	ASSLGTRPTDTQY
NA	TRBJ2-5	TRBV5-1	NA	ASSSRVLQETQY
few	TRBJ1-5	TRBV10-3	NA	AISESTENQPQH